This T cell receptor beta chain was sequenced in a study of CD8 T cells in Susac syndrome. Healthy donors served as age- and sex-matched controls. TEMRA cells were FACS-enriched, while CD8+ and CD4+ T cells were negatively isolated. Germline CDR1 is LNHDA and CDR2 is SQIVND (reference sequence). The CDR3 runs 15 residues. Trimming at V came to 7 bases and at J to 1 base, leaving 7 bases not matched to a gene. This clonotype has more than one count but fewer than ten. A quantity of 0.5 to 1 ug RNA underwent reverse transcription using random hexamers. TCRdb analysed the immunoSEQ multiplex PCR reads with MiXCR anew, one entry per CDR3 protein. The table shows under 200,000 distinct CDR3 sequences, with roughly 92% occurring only once.

The clonotype originates from a human donor in good health. The sequenced sample was CD4+ T cells from PBMCs. The J gene is TRBJ2-4, the V gene TRBV19; 7 bases map to TRBD1. The CDR3: CASKPGGAAKNIQYF. CDR3 DNA: TGTGCCAGTAAACCAGGGGGTGCGGCCAAAAACATTCAGTACTTC.